What follows are 21 T cell receptor beta chains derived from one specimen sequenced in a study of blood T cell repertoires in COVID-19. Some clones are missing from TCRdb's copy, which holds only in-frame ones; the method was immunoSEQ multiplex PCR. The sample yields about 200,000 clones, 70% to 85% seen once. The specimen sequenced was peripheral blood. The receptors here all came from a human donor with acute or convalescent COVID-19. The donor label of this sample is uncertain.

For the CDR3, the DNA is TGTGCCAGTAGTTATTCCGGGACAGGGGTCGGTGGCTACACCTTC. Translated: CASSYSGTGVGGYTF. The chain carries TRBV19 and TRBJ1-2; 10 bases are shared with TRBD1. The V gene's germline CDR1 is LNHDA and CDR2 SQIVND (reference sequence). V lost 5 bases to trimming and J lost 7 bases; unmatched junction nucleotides: 10. The CDR3 is 15 amino acids. The entire variable domain, with the rest obtained from reference TRBV19 and TRBJ1-2, is as follows: DGGITQSPKYLFRKEGQNVTLSCEQNLNHDAMYWYRQDPGQGLRLIYYSQIVNDFQKGDIAEGYSVSREKKESFPLTVTSAQKNPTAFYLCASSYSGTGVGGYTFGSGTRLTVV.

This chain links TRBV7-9 with TRBJ1-4; D is unresolved. Germline V gene sequence: CDR1 SEHNR, CDR2 FQNEAQ (reference sequence). The CDR3 has 13 amino acids. V was shortened by 3 bases and J by 0 bases, with 2 bases between the two germline ends. CDR3 in DNA: TGTGCCAGCAGCTTCACAACTAATGAAAAACTGTTTTTT. It codes for CASSFTTNEKLFF.

This chain connects TRBV5-5 to TRBJ2-5; 8 nucleotides line up with TRBD2. J lost 0 bases, V lost 4 bases, and 8 bases had no gene match. The germline CDR1 and CDR2 sequences are SGHKS and YYEKEE (reference sequence). CDR3 size: 16 residues. The DNA of the CDR3 is TGTGCCAGCAGCCAAGGGGTAGCGGGGTACCAAGAGACCCAGTACTTC. It translates to CASSQGVAGYQETQYF.

A few counts support this clone. The chain recombines TRBV6-5 with TRBJ2-5; 8 positions match TRBD2. V shed 6 bases and J 5 bases; nucleotides not matched to a gene: 5. The CDR3 has 13 residues. The germline V gene encodes CDR1 MNHEY and CDR2 SVGAGI. CDR3 protein: CASSTRLAETQYF. CDR3 nucleotide sequence: TGTGCCAGCAGCACTCGACTAGCGGAGACCCAGTACTTC.

The chain combines TRBV15 with TRBJ1-5; a weak D match, TRBD1 (6 bases). Germline assignment: CDR1 LNHNV and CDR2 YYDKDF (reference sequence). V was trimmed by 1 base and J by 6 bases, leaving 19 bases between them. The CDR3 covers 17 residues. In DNA form, the CDR3 reads TGTGCCACCAGCAGAGGGGCTGGCAGGGGCGGTTCTCAGCCCCAGCATTTT. Translated, it gives CATSRGAGRGGSQPQHF.

The CDR3 loop reads CASRLHGTSGERETQYF. The CDR3 DNA reads as TGTGCCAGCAGACTTCACGGGACTAGCGGGGAGAGGGAGACCCAGTACTTC. This chain joins TRBV5-6 and TRBJ2-5, with TRBD2 identical over 13 bases. The CDR3 is 17 amino acids. With V trimmed by 5 bases and J by 5 bases, 12 bases remained unmatched. Per the germline V gene, CDR1 is SGHDT and CDR2 is YYEEEE. Full variable domain (missing parts from reference TRBV5-6 and TRBJ2-5): DAGVTQSPTHLIKTRGQQVTLRCSPKSGHDTVSWYQQALGQGPQFIFQYYEEEERQRGNFPDRFSGHQFPNYSSELNVNALLLGDSALYLCASRLHGTSGERETQYFGPGTRLLVL.

The CDR3 nucleotides are TGTGCCAGCAGCTCCCCACTAGCGGGAGGGCCTCTTTACAATGAGCAGTTCTTC. Its protein is CASSSPLAGGPLYNEQFF. The rearrangement uses TRBV7-9 and TRBJ2-1; TRBD2 agrees at 13 bases. This CDR3 has 18 amino acids. Trimming cost V 4 bases and J 4 bases; bases outside gene matches: 10. The germline V gene encodes CDR1 SEHNR and CDR2 FQNEAQ (reference sequence).

The chain has TRBV29-1 and TRBJ2-7; D may be TRBD1 (9 bases). From germline, CDR1 is SQVTM and CDR2 ANQGSEA. This CDR3 has 13 residues. Trimming shortened V by 7 bases and J by 5 bases, and 18 bases separated the two germline ends. In DNA, the CDR3 is TGCAGCGCGGGAGGGACAGGGCATGACGAGCAGTACTTC. Translating it yields CSAGGTGHDEQYF.

The chain carries TRBV5-1 and TRBJ2-3, with D possibly being TRBD1 (6 bases). Trimming shortened V by 3 bases and J by 1 base, and 9 bases separated the two germline ends. Germline-derived CDR1 and CDR2 are SGHRS and YFSETQ. This CDR3 spans 14 amino acids. CDR3 sequence: CASSWGLRTDTQYF. The DNA for the CDR3 is TGCGCCAGCAGCTGGGGGCTACGCACAGATACGCAGTATTTT.

CDR3 residues: CASSPGRVLSTSPLHF. CDR3 DNA sequence: TGTGCCAGCAGCCCAGGGAGGGTCTTGTCCACCTCACCCCTCCACTTT. The chain joins TRBV7-2 to TRBJ1-6, with D perhaps matching TRBD1 (5 bases). The V end lost 5 bases, the J end lost 10 bases, and 21 bases lay between the germline ends. Germline lookup yields CDR1 SGHTA and CDR2 FQGNSA. This CDR3 is built from 16 residues.

The J gene is TRBJ2-3, the V gene TRBV5-1; 7 bases are shared with TRBD1. The V gene's germline CDR1 is SGHRS and CDR2 YFSETQ. The length of the CDR3 is 16 residues. V lost 2 bases to trimming and J lost 2 bases; unmatched junction nucleotides: 8. CDR3 nucleotide sequence: TGCGCCAGCAGCTTCCTCCTGACAGGGCACACAGATACGCAGTATTTT. Encoded protein: CASSFLLTGHTDTQYF.

The chain links TRBV2 to TRBJ1-2; D remains unclear. The CDR3 totals 14 residues. Trimming stripped 7 bases from V and 0 bases from J, with 12 bases between. The germline V gene encodes CDR1 SNHLY and CDR2 FYNNEI. The CDR3 DNA follows: TGTGCCAGCACCAGGCGGGGTGCTAACTATGGCTACACCTTC. Protein: CASTRRGANYGYTF.

The count of this clone is one. Other DNA sequences in this sample translate to the same CDR3. The V gene is TRBV28, the J gene TRBJ1-1, with D maybe TRBD1 (6 bases). The V end was cut by 5 bases, the J end by 7 bases, with 20 bases between. From germline, CDR1 is MDHEN and CDR2 SYDVKM. The CDR3 is 15 amino acids. The CDR3 here is CASSPAARGYGEAFF. Written as DNA, the CDR3 is TGTGCCAGCAGTCCAGCAGCCAGGGGATACGGTGAAGCTTTCTTT.

The genes are TRBV7-6 and TRBJ2-7, with 9 bases identical to TRBD2. This CDR3 is 16 amino acids long. With V trimmed by 0 bases and J by 3 bases, 6 bases remained unmatched. Germline CDR1 SGHVS, CDR2 FNYEAQ. The CDR3 bases are TGTGCCAGCAGCTTAGCAGCGCTAGCGGGAAACTACGAGCAGTACTTC. Protein: CASSLAALAGNYEQYF.

CDR3 in amino acids: CASSQDAVGTDTQYF. The CDR3 DNA is TGCGCCAGCAGCCAAGACGCGGTCGGCACAGATACGCAGTATTTT. The V gene is TRBV4-3, the J gene TRBJ2-3; D is unresolved. Germline CDR1 is LGHNA and CDR2 is YSLEER. The CDR3 loop spans 15 amino acids. V shed 0 bases and J shed 1 base, with 8 bases lying between them.

This clone was seen just once. The chain is built from TRBV5-4 and TRBJ2-7; TRBD1 agrees at 7 bases. From germline, CDR1 is SGHNT and CDR2 YYREEE (reference sequence). The CDR3 loop spans 14 amino acids. With V trimmed by 4 bases and J by 2 bases, 6 bases remained unmatched. In DNA, the CDR3 is TGTGCCAGCAGCCGGGACAGTTTTGCCTACGAGCAGTACTTC. Protein product: CASSRDSFAYEQYF. Filled out from reference TRBV5-4 and TRBJ2-7, the complete variable domain reads ETGVTQSPTHLIKTRGQQVTLRCSSQSGHNTVSWYQQALGQGPQFIFQYYREEENGRGNFPPRFSGLQFPNYSSELNVNALELDDSALYLCASSRDSFAYEQYFGPGTRLTVT.

The chain carries TRBV19 and TRBJ2-3; D is possibly TRBD1 (5 bases). V lost 5 bases and J lost 4, with 22 bases in between. Germline V lookup: CDR1 LNHDA, CDR2 SQIVND (reference sequence). This CDR3 comprises 17 residues. The DNA for the CDR3 is TGTGCCAGTAGTGACATGGGAAGGGGCGTTGAGGCAGATACGCAGTATTTT. Translating it yields CASSDMGRGVEADTQYF.

This chain connects TRBV5-4 to TRBJ1-1; possibly TRBD1 for D (5 bases). Per the germline V gene, CDR1 is SGHNT and CDR2 is YYREEE (reference sequence). With 4 bases removed from V and 5 bases from J, the gap between germline ends came to 12 bases. This CDR3 is 13 amino acids long. In nucleotides, the CDR3 is TGTGCCAGCAGCCCTGGGGCAGGGACTGAAGCTTTCTTT. As protein: CASSPGAGTEAFF.

The rearrangement uses TRBV6-5 and TRBJ1-3; 11 nucleotides line up with TRBD1. V gave up 2 bases and J gave up 3 bases; unmatched junction bases: 3. This CDR3 comprises 16 residues. Germline V gene lookup returns CDR1 MNHEY and CDR2 SVGAGI. CDR3 loop: CASSYRGTGGGNTIYF. Written as DNA, the CDR3 is TGTGCCAGCAGTTACCGCGGGACAGGGGGTGGAAACACCATATATTTT.

The rearrangement links TRBV7-3 to TRBJ2-2; 8 nucleotides line up with TRBD1. Germline trimming cut 2 bases from V and 7 bases from J; bases unmatched to any gene: 9. This CDR3 has 16 residues. CDR1 and CDR2 from the germline V gene are SGHTA and FQGTGA. The CDR3 protein is CASSLLGAGGFGELFF. The CDR3 bases are TGTGCCAGCAGCTTATTAGGGGCAGGGGGCTTCGGGGAGCTGTTTTTT.

J is TRBJ2-5 and V is TRBV12-3 or TRBV12-4; 8 nucleotides align to TRBD2. V shed 5 bases, J shed 7 bases, and the junction held 3 bases outside the gene matches. This CDR3 is 12 amino acids long. CDR3 loop: CASSTGGMTQYF. The CDR3 coding sequence is TGTGCCAGCAGTACGGGGGGGATGACCCAGTACTTC.